The clone carrying this T cell receptor beta chain appeared many times. The antigen remains undetermined. This record belongs to a study of T-cell reconstitution after alpha-beta-depleted transplantation in children. The CDR3 runs to 15 residues. Germline CDR1 is LNHNV and CDR2 is YYDKDF (reference sequence). Trimming pared 0 bases from V and 7 bases from J, leaving 13 bases between. Study findings and constraints: Surviving recipient T cells and thymic progenitors underlay high day-60 TCRbeta diversity in some patients. Several hundred expanded graft clones reportedly supplied alpha-beta T cells about two months after transplant. Newly generated T cells supplied most T-cell counts and diversity one year post-transplant.

TCRbeta library construction was performed incorporating unique molecular identifiers. Each CDR3 protein gets one entry after TCRdb re-called the PCR reads with MiXCR. This table has 600,000 to 700,000 distinct CDR3 sequences, about an eighth appearing once. V usage is TRBV15 and J usage is TRBJ2-1; D not resolved. The sample consisted of PBMCs, taken before TCRalphabeta/CD19-depleted stem cell transplant. This TCR was sampled from a girl aged 2 to 10 with congenital amegakaryocytic thrombocytopenia, due to receive a stem cell transplant. The CDR3 DNA follows: TGTGCCACCAGCAGAGATAGGCAGCGCCGGAATGAGCAGTTCTTC. Encoded protein: CATSRDRQRRNEQFF.